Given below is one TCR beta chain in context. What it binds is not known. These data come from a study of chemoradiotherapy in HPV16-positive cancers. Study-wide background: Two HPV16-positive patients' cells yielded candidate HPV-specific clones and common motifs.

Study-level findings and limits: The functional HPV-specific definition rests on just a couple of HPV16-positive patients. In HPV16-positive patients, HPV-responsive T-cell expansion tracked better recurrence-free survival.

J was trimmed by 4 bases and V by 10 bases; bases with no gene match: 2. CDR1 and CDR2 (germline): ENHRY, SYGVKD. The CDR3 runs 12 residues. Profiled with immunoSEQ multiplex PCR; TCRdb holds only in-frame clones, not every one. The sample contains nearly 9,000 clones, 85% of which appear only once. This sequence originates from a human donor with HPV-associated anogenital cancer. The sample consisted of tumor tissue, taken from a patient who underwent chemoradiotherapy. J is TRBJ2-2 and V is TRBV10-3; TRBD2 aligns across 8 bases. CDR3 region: CATGTSTGELFF. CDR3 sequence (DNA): TGTGCCACGGGGACTAGCACCGGGGAGCTGTTTTTT.